The clone carrying this T cell receptor (beta chain) was seen repeatedly, ten times or more. The target antigen is unknown. CDR3 length: 15 residues. The V and J ends lost 7 bases and 2 bases respectively, with 15 bases between them. Per germline, CDR1 LNHDA and CDR2 SQIVND (reference sequence). Attachment of unique molecular identifiers to individual cDNA molecules was performed. TCRdb analysed the 5' RACE reads with MiXCR anew, one entry per CDR3 protein. This sample has 100,000 to 130,000 distinct CDR3 sequences; 8.5% to 14% occur once, and the top ten carry around 8%. This sample was taken from a study of early T cells in non-severe SARS-CoV-2 infection. Looking at the study overall: The sequenced material was bulk RNA from unsorted whole blood, and its chains were unpaired.

Study observations and caveats: VDJdb matching skewed toward anti-spike CD8 responses, missing private and CD4 specificities.

The chain recombines TRBV19 with TRBJ1-5; tentative D call: TRBD1 (5 bases). This receptor was obtained from an adult who was a healthcare worker with PCR-confirmed SARS-CoV-2 infection or an uninfected control (not recorded which). The source material was whole blood. The CDR3 DNA is TGTGCCAGTAACGTCAGGGCCTCTGGCAATCAGCCCCAGCATTTT. Protein product: CASNVRASGNQPQHF.